The rows below give T cell receptor beta chains drawn from one sample of a study of control samples from healthy donors and cancer patients. This table comes from immunoSEQ multiplex PCR, and its TCRdb copy is limited to in-frame clones, with some not included. The sample includes over 100,000 clones, 92% of them seen just once. Sequencing input: blood. The receptor source for this set is a woman in her forties or fifties in good health. Each CDR3 is given with its conserved first and last residue. Fields, in order: CDR3 protein, CDR3 DNA, clone size, V gene, D gene, J gene. D genes are given only for firm matches. Size values are once, few and many counts, or a class for expanded clones, and some rows have none.

CDR3aa: CASSPPSPAAEAFF
CDR3nt: TGTGCCAGCTCACCACCGAGTCCGGCGGCTGAAGCTTTCTTT
abundance: .
v_gene: TRBV18
d_gene: .
j_gene: TRBJ1-1

CDR3aa: CAWSVSGGRGQYF
CDR3nt: TGTGCCTGGAGTGTTTCCGGGGGGCGGGGGCAGTACTTC
abundance: .
v_gene: TRBV30
d_gene: .
j_gene: TRBJ2-7

CDR3aa: CASSPEGLAGGHQETQYF
CDR3nt: TGTGCCAGCAGCCCGGAGGGACTAGCGGGAGGACACCAAGAGACCCAGTACTTC
abundance: .
v_gene: TRBV7-9
d_gene: TRBD2
j_gene: TRBJ2-5

CDR3aa: CASSATLAGGQGEQFF
CDR3nt: TGTGCCAGCAGTGCGACACTAGCGGGGGGCCAGGGTGAGCAGTTCTTC
abundance: .
v_gene: TRBV6-4
d_gene: TRBD2
j_gene: TRBJ2-1

CDR3aa: CASGSSPYGYTF
CDR3nt: TGTGCTAGTGGTTCTTCCCCCTATGGCTACACCTTC
abundance: .
v_gene: TRBV12-5
d_gene: .
j_gene: TRBJ1-2

CDR3aa: CASSQGDHGNTIYF
CDR3nt: TGTGCCAGCAGCCAAGGTGATCATGGAAACACCATATATTTT
abundance: once
v_gene: TRBV3-1/TRBV3-2
d_gene: .
j_gene: TRBJ1-3

CDR3aa: CASSPLSGVSNQPQHF
CDR3nt: TGCGCCAGCAGCCCTTTAAGCGGGGTGAGCAATCAGCCCCAGCATTTT
abundance: few
v_gene: TRBV4-1
d_gene: .
j_gene: TRBJ1-5

CDR3aa: CASSEVLSGQLKEVFF
CDR3nt: TGTGCCAGCAGTGAAGTCCTTAGCGGACAGTTGAAGGAAGTGTTTTTT
abundance: .
v_gene: TRBV6-1
d_gene: .
j_gene: TRBJ1-4

CDR3aa: CAGQGSNQPQHF
CDR3nt: TGTGCCGGACAGGGTTCGAATCAGCCCCAGCATTTT
abundance: once
v_gene: TRBV5-8
d_gene: TRBD1
j_gene: TRBJ1-5

CDR3aa: CASSQEIAGYGYTF
CDR3nt: TGTGCCAGCAGCCAAGAAATAGCCGGTTATGGCTACACCTTC
abundance: .
v_gene: TRBV3-1/TRBV3-2
d_gene: .
j_gene: TRBJ1-2

CDR3aa: CASSPPGQGNQPQHF
CDR3nt: TGTGCCAGCAGCCCTCCGGGACAGGGGAATCAGCCCCAGCATTTT
abundance: .
v_gene: TRBV28
d_gene: TRBD1
j_gene: TRBJ1-5

CDR3aa: CASSWSEETQYF
CDR3nt: TGTGCCAGCAGTTGGTCGGAAGAGACCCAGTACTTC
abundance: .
v_gene: TRBV12-3/TRBV12-4
d_gene: .
j_gene: TRBJ2-5

CDR3aa: CASNPGHLYGYTF
CDR3nt: TGTGCCAGTAATCCCGGACACCTCTATGGCTACACCTTC
abundance: .
v_gene: TRBV19
d_gene: .
j_gene: TRBJ1-2

CDR3aa: CASSLIGGISYEQYF
CDR3nt: TGCGCCAGCAGCTTGATTGGCGGGATCTCCTACGAGCAGTACTTC
abundance: .
v_gene: TRBV5-1
d_gene: .
j_gene: TRBJ2-7

CDR3aa: CATSDLRLAGVDEQFF
CDR3nt: TGTGCCACCAGTGATTTGCGGCTAGCGGGAGTCGATGAGCAGTTCTTC
abundance: .
v_gene: TRBV24-1
d_gene: TRBD2
j_gene: TRBJ2-1

CDR3aa: CASSRWGGPNIQYF
CDR3nt: TGTGCCAGCAGCCGATGGGGGGGGCCAAACATTCAGTACTTC
abundance: .
v_gene: TRBV11-2
d_gene: .
j_gene: TRBJ2-4

CDR3aa: CASSEDRGDYYEQYF
CDR3nt: TGTGCCAGCAGTGAGGACAGGGGCGATTACTACGAGCAGTACTTC
abundance: .
v_gene: TRBV2
d_gene: TRBD1
j_gene: TRBJ2-7

CDR3aa: CASSPTGLAASYEQYF
CDR3nt: TGTGCCAGCTCACCGACCGGACTAGCGGCGTCCTACGAGCAGTACTTC
abundance: .
v_gene: TRBV18
d_gene: TRBD2
j_gene: TRBJ2-7

CDR3aa: CASRETVGNF
CDR3nt: TGTGCCAGCAGAGAGACAGTGGGGAACTTT
abundance: .
v_gene: TRBV6-5
d_gene: .
j_gene: TRBJ1-1

CDR3aa: CASSLFGTGYGYTF
CDR3nt: TGCGCCAGCAGCTTGTTCGGGACAGGCTATGGCTACACCTTC
abundance: once
v_gene: TRBV5-1
d_gene: TRBD1
j_gene: TRBJ1-2

CDR3aa: CASSLGGVDGYTF
CDR3nt: TGCGCCAGCAGCTTGGGAGGCGTGGATGGCTACACCTTC
abundance: .
v_gene: TRBV5-1
d_gene: .
j_gene: TRBJ1-2

CDR3aa: CASSQKQVNTEAFF
CDR3nt: TGTGCCAGCTCGCAGAAACAAGTGAACACTGAAGCTTTCTTT
abundance: .
v_gene: TRBV18
d_gene: .
j_gene: TRBJ1-1

CDR3aa: CASSKGLAGVEDTQYF
CDR3nt: TGTGCCAGTAGTAAGGGACTAGCGGGGGTGGAAGATACGCAGTATTTT
abundance: few
v_gene: TRBV19
d_gene: TRBD2
j_gene: TRBJ2-3

CDR3aa: CAWRKGGWYEKLFF
CDR3nt: TGTGCCTGGAGAAAAGGGGGCTGGTATGAAAAACTGTTTTTT
abundance: .
v_gene: TRBV30
d_gene: TRBD1
j_gene: TRBJ1-4

CDR3aa: CASSHPRREGNTIYF
CDR3nt: TGTGCCAGCAGCCACCCCCGGCGGGAAGGAAACACCATATATTTT
abundance: .
v_gene: TRBV5-8
d_gene: .
j_gene: TRBJ1-3

CDR3aa: CASTTSDGNQPQHF
CDR3nt: TGTGCCAGTACCACATCCGACGGAAACCAGCCCCAGCATTTT
abundance: .
v_gene: TRBV19
d_gene: .
j_gene: TRBJ1-5

CDR3aa: CATSRDVSATSSGNTIYF
CDR3nt: TGTGCCACCAGCAGAGATGTATCCGCAACGAGCTCTGGAAACACCATATATTTT
abundance: .
v_gene: TRBV15
d_gene: .
j_gene: TRBJ1-3

CDR3aa: CASSGGTGAANYGYTF
CDR3nt: TGTGCCAGCAGCGGAGGGACAGGGGCGGCGAACTATGGCTACACCTTC
abundance: .
v_gene: TRBV9
d_gene: TRBD1
j_gene: TRBJ1-2

CDR3aa: CASGRIPYNEQFF
CDR3nt: TGTGCCAGCGGTCGAATTCCCTACAATGAGCAGTTCTTC
abundance: .
v_gene: TRBV2
d_gene: .
j_gene: TRBJ2-1

CDR3aa: CASSFGRVAGELFF
CDR3nt: TGTGCCAGCAGTTTCGGCAGGGTGGCCGGGGAGCTGTTTTTT
abundance: .
v_gene: TRBV6-6
d_gene: .
j_gene: TRBJ2-2

CDR3aa: CASSQGRTGNTEAFF
CDR3nt: TGTGCCAGCAGCCAAGGGCGGACAGGGAACACTGAAGCTTTCTTT
abundance: once
v_gene: TRBV3-1/TRBV3-2
d_gene: TRBD1
j_gene: TRBJ1-1

CDR3aa: CASSLGGGNYGYTF
CDR3nt: TGTGCCAGCAGCTTAGGGGGGGGGAACTATGGCTACACCTTC
abundance: .
v_gene: TRBV7-2
d_gene: .
j_gene: TRBJ1-2

CDR3aa: CASETGGNYGYTF
CDR3nt: TGTGCCAGCGAAACAGGGGGCAATTACGGCTACACCTTC
abundance: .
v_gene: TRBV9
d_gene: TRBD1
j_gene: TRBJ1-2

CDR3aa: CASKFRLKDTEAFF
CDR3nt: TGTGCCAGCAAATTTCGTCTGAAAGACACTGAAGCTTTCTTT
abundance: .
v_gene: TRBV2
d_gene: .
j_gene: TRBJ1-1

CDR3aa: CASSSPGTTEAFF
CDR3nt: TGTGCCAGCAGCAGTCCTGGCACCACTGAAGCTTTCTTT
abundance: .
v_gene: TRBV28
d_gene: .
j_gene: TRBJ1-1

CDR3aa: CASSPRGGFGTEAFF
CDR3nt: TGTGCCAGCAGCCCTAGGGGCGGGTTCGGCACTGAAGCTTTCTTT
abundance: .
v_gene: TRBV11-2
d_gene: .
j_gene: TRBJ1-1

CDR3aa: CASSLPTSGRADNEQFF
CDR3nt: TGTGCCAGCAGCTTGCCCACTAGCGGGAGGGCCGACAATGAGCAGTTCTTC
abundance: .
v_gene: TRBV7-9
d_gene: TRBD2
j_gene: TRBJ2-1

CDR3aa: CASSLRQGRETEAFF
CDR3nt: TGTGCCAGCAGTTTAAGGCAGGGCAGGGAAACTGAAGCTTTCTTT
abundance: .
v_gene: TRBV27
d_gene: .
j_gene: TRBJ1-1

CDR3aa: CASSEGSGTPGYTF
CDR3nt: TGTGCCAGCAGTGAAGGTTCCGGGACCCCTGGCTACACCTTC
abundance: .
v_gene: TRBV6-1
d_gene: .
j_gene: TRBJ1-2

CDR3aa: CASSWGTGGGYGYTF
CDR3nt: TGCGCCAGCAGCTGGGGGACAGGTGGAGGCTATGGCTACACCTTC
abundance: .
v_gene: TRBV5-1
d_gene: TRBD1
j_gene: TRBJ1-2

CDR3aa: CASIEREVYTGELFF
CDR3nt: TGTGCCAGCATCGAGCGGGAGGTGTACACCGGGGAGCTGTTTTTT
abundance: .
v_gene: TRBV2
d_gene: TRBD2
j_gene: TRBJ2-2

CDR3aa: CATSRDRRRQGNTIYF
CDR3nt: TGTGCCACCAGCAGAGATCGACGGAGGCAAGGAAACACCATATATTTT
abundance: once
v_gene: TRBV15
d_gene: .
j_gene: TRBJ1-3

CDR3aa: CASSSGTGNYEQYF
CDR3nt: TGTGCCAGCAGCTCAGGGACAGGGAACTACGAGCAGTACTTC
abundance: few
v_gene: TRBV11-2
d_gene: TRBD1
j_gene: TRBJ2-7

CDR3aa: CASSIELVGRRNQPQHF
CDR3nt: TGTGCCAGTAGTATAGAGCTCGTAGGGCGACGCAATCAGCCCCAGCATTTT
abundance: .
v_gene: TRBV19
d_gene: .
j_gene: TRBJ1-5

CDR3aa: CASSNPEGQYF
CDR3nt: TGTGCCAGCAGCAATCCCGAGGGGCAGTACTTC
abundance: .
v_gene: TRBV6-5
d_gene: .
j_gene: TRBJ2-7

CDR3aa: CASSSYRGGTEAFF
CDR3nt: TGTGCCAGCTCTTCCTACAGGGGGGGGACTGAAGCTTTCTTT
abundance: .
v_gene: TRBV28
d_gene: TRBD1
j_gene: TRBJ1-1

CDR3aa: CASGFWKGCTEAFF
CDR3nt: TGTGCCAGCGGGTTTTGGAAGGGTTGCACTGAAGCTTTCTTT
abundance: .
v_gene: TRBV21-1
d_gene: .
j_gene: TRBJ1-1

CDR3aa: CASSPATSYEQYF
CDR3nt: TGTGCCAGCAGTCCCGCGACCTCCTACGAGCAGTACTTC
abundance: .
v_gene: TRBV28
d_gene: .
j_gene: TRBJ2-7

CDR3aa: CASSPSGNTEAFF
CDR3nt: TGTGCCAGCTCACCCTCCGGGAACACTGAAGCTTTCTTT
abundance: .
v_gene: TRBV18
d_gene: .
j_gene: TRBJ1-1

CDR3aa: CASTGEENEQYF
CDR3nt: TGTGCCTCGACAGGGGAGGAAAACGAGCAGTACTTC
abundance: .
v_gene: TRBV30
d_gene: TRBD1
j_gene: TRBJ2-7

CDR3aa: CASSPIPGDNQPQHF
CDR3nt: TGTGCCAGCAGCCCAATCCCGGGGGACAATCAGCCCCAGCATTTT
abundance: .
v_gene: TRBV19
d_gene: .
j_gene: TRBJ1-5

CDR3aa: CASSPGIRDRAGKLFF
CDR3nt: TGTGCCAGCTCACCTGGGATACGGGACAGGGCCGGAAAACTGTTTTTT
abundance: .
v_gene: TRBV18
d_gene: TRBD1
j_gene: TRBJ1-4

CDR3aa: CASRSEGRGQAFF
CDR3nt: TGTGCCAGCAGGTCAGAAGGGAGGGGACAAGCTTTCTTT
abundance: .
v_gene: TRBV2
d_gene: .
j_gene: TRBJ1-1

CDR3aa: CASSQDIPDTQYF
CDR3nt: TGTGCCAGCAGCCAAGATATTCCGGATACGCAGTATTTT
abundance: .
v_gene: TRBV3-1/TRBV3-2
d_gene: .
j_gene: TRBJ2-3

CDR3aa: CASSRVADNTGELFF
CDR3nt: TGTGCCAGCAGTAGAGTAGCCGATAACACCGGGGAGCTGTTTTTT
abundance: .
v_gene: TRBV27
d_gene: .
j_gene: TRBJ2-2

CDR3aa: CATSDLSAGGSEQFF
CDR3nt: TGTGCCACCAGTGATTTATCAGCGGGAGGATCCGAGCAGTTCTTC
abundance: .
v_gene: TRBV24-1
d_gene: TRBD2
j_gene: TRBJ2-1

CDR3aa: CASSRGTGGFYEQYF
CDR3nt: TGTGCCAGCAGCCGGGGGACTGGGGGTTTCTACGAGCAGTACTTC
abundance: .
v_gene: TRBV11-2
d_gene: .
j_gene: TRBJ2-7

CDR3aa: CASSEIMAFF
CDR3nt: TGTGCCAGCAGTGAAATAATGGCTTTCTTT
abundance: .
v_gene: TRBV6-1
d_gene: .
j_gene: TRBJ1-1

CDR3aa: CASRTGSLREKLFF
CDR3nt: TGTGCCAGTAGGACAGGGAGTTTGAGGGAAAAACTGTTTTTT
abundance: .
v_gene: TRBV19
d_gene: TRBD1
j_gene: TRBJ1-4

CDR3aa: CASSLVGAGDQPQHF
CDR3nt: TGTGCCAGCAGCTTAGTAGGGGCGGGGGATCAGCCCCAGCATTTT
abundance: .
v_gene: TRBV7-2
d_gene: .
j_gene: TRBJ1-5